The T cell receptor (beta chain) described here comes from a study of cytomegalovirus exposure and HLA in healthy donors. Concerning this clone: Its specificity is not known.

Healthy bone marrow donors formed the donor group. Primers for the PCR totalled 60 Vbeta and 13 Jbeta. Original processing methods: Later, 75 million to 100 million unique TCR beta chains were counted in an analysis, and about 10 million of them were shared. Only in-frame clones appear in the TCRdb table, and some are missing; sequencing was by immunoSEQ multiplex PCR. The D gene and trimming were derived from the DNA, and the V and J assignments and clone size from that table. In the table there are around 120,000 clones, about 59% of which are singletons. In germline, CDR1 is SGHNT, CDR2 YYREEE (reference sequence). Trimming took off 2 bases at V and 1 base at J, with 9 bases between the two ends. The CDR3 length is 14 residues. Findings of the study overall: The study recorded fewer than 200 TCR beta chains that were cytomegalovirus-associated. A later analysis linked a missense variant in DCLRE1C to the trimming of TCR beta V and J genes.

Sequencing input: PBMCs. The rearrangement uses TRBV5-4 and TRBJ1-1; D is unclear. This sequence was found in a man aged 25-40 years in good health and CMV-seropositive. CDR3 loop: CASSLTTGNTEAFF. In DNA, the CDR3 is TGTGCCAGCAGCTTAACGACGGGGAACACTGAAGCTTTCTTT.